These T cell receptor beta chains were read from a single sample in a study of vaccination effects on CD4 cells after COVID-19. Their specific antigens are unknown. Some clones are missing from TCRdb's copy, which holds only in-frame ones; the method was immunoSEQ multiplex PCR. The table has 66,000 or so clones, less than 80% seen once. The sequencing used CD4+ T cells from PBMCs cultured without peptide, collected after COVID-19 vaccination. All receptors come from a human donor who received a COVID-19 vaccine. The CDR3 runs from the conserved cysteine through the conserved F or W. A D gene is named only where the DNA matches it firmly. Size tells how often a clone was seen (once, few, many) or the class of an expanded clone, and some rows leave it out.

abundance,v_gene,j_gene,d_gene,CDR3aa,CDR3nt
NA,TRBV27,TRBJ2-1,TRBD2,CASILLAGGHNEQFF,TGTGCCAGCATTCTTCTAGCGGGGGGCCACAATGAGCAGTTCTTC
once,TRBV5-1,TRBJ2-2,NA,CASSLDPRDTGELFF,TGCGCCAGCAGCTTGGACCCCCGGGACACCGGGGAGCTGTTTTTT
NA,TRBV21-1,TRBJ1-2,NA,CASSKAYGYTF,TGTGCCAGCAGCAAGGCCTATGGCTACACCTTC
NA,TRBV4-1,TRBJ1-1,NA,CASSQDGEGMNTEAFF,TGCGCCAGCAGCCAAGATGGGGAAGGGATGAACACTGAAGCTTTCTTT
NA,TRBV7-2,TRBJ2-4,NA,CASSRWGELAKNIQYF,TGTGCCAGCAGCCGGTGGGGAGAACTAGCCAAAAACATTCAGTACTTC
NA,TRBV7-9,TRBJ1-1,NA,CASSFRSRGGDTEAFF,TGTGCCAGCAGCTTTAGGAGCCGGGGAGGGGACACTGAAGCTTTCTTT
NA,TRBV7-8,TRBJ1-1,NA,CASSRPGGTEAFF,TGTGCCAGCAGCCGTCCGGGGGGGACTGAAGCTTTCTTT
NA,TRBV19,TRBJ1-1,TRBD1,CASSISGGRGITEAFF,TGTGCCAGTAGTATTTCTGGAGGCAGGGGGATAACTGAAGCTTTCTTT
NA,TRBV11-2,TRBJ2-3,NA,CASSLSTDTQYF,TGTGCCAGCAGCCTTAGCACAGATACGCAGTATTTT
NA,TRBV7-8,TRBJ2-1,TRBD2,CAAAGGIYNEQFF,TGTGCCGCCGCGGGGGGGATCTACAATGAGCAGTTCTTC
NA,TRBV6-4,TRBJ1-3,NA,CASSDPPGQGNTIYF,TGTGCCAGCAGTGACCCGCCGGGCCAAGGAAACACCATATATTTT
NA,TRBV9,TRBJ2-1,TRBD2,CASSVLGTRSDDEQFF,TGTGCCAGCAGCGTACTCGGGACTAGGTCTGACGATGAGCAGTTCTTC
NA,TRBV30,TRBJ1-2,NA,CAWKTIRPNASYGYTF,TGTGCCTGGAAAACGATACGACCCAACGCCTCATATGGCTACACCTTC
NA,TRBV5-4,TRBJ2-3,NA,CASSDGRRGGTDTQYF,TGTGCCAGCAGCGACGGACGACGAGGTGGGACAGATACGCAGTATTTT
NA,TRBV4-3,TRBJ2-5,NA,CASSQDPQGKGETQYF,TGCGCCAGCAGCCAAGATCCGCAGGGGAAGGGAGAGACCCAGTACTTC
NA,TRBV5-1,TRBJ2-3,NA,CASSPETEFSDTQYF,TGCGCCAGCAGCCCGGAGACAGAGTTTTCAGATACGCAGTATTTT
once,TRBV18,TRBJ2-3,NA,CASSPRGTDTQYF,TGTGCCAGCTCACCAAGGGGGACAGATACGCAGTATTTT
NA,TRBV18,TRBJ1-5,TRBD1,CASSLQTGNQPQHF,TGTGCCAGCTCTCTCCAGACAGGGAACCAGCCCCAGCATTTT
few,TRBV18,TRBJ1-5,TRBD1,CASSPTGGNQPQHF,TGTGCCAGCTCGCCGACAGGGGGCAATCAGCCCCAGCATTTT
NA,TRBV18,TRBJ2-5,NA,CASSPRLRVGETQYF,TGTGCCAGCTCACCACGGCTTCGGGTAGGCGAGACCCAGTACTTC
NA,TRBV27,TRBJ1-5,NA,CASSLSGRQPQHF,TGTGCCAGCAGTTTATCTGGGAGGCAGCCCCAGCATTTT
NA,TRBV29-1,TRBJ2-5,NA,CSVGAQQETQYF,TGCAGCGTTGGGGCCCAACAAGAGACCCAGTACTTC
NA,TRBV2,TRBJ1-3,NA,CASSEYNHSGNTIYF,TGTGCCAGCAGTGAATACAATCACTCTGGAAACACCATATATTTT
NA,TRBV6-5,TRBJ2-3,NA,CASRQTKNTDTQYF,TGTGCCAGCAGGCAGACCAAAAACACAGATACGCAGTATTTT
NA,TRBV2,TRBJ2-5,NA,CASTLLAAQSETQYF,TGTGCCAGCACTCTACTAGCCGCCCAATCCGAGACCCAGTACTTC
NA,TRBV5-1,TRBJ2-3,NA,CASSLVGRPTDTQYF,TGCGCCAGCAGCTTGGTGGGACGCCCCACAGATACGCAGTATTTT
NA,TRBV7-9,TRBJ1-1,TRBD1,CASSKPTGSDTEAFF,TGTGCCAGCAGCAAACCGACAGGGTCGGACACTGAAGCTTTCTTT
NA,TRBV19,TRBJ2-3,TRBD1,CASGDRGAYTQYF,TGTGCCAGCGGGGACAGGGGGGCCTATACGCAGTATTTT
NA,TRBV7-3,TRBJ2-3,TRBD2,CASSLHEMEASGGSDTQYF,TGTGCCAGCAGCCTCCACGAGATGGAGGCTAGCGGGGGATCAGATACGCAGTATTTT
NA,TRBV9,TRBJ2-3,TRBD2,CASSVGGGPTDTQYF,TGTGCCAGCAGCGTAGGGGGGGGACCCACAGATACGCAGTATTTT
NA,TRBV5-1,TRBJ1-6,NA,CASSLGQEGSPLHF,TGCGCCAGCAGCTTGGGACAGGAGGGATCACCCCTCCACTTT
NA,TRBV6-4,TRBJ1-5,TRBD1,CASSLQGTNNQPQHF,TGTGCCAGCAGCCTACAGGGGACCAACAATCAGCCCCAGCATTTT
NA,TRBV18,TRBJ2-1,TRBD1,CASSPNFSRDRNPHEQFF,TGTGCCAGCTCACCAAATTTTTCACGGGACAGGAATCCCCATGAGCAGTTCTTC